The 9 T cell receptor beta chains reported below all come from one sample, sequenced in a study of blood T cell repertoires in COVID-19. TCRdb's table, derived via immunoSEQ multiplex PCR, lists solely in-frame clones and lacks some. Here the sample spans 150,000 to 200,000 clones, about nine tenths being singletons. Sequences were obtained from peripheral blood. The origin of the receptors is a woman in her 70s with acute or convalescent COVID-19.

V is TRBV19 and J is TRBJ1-1; possibly TRBD1 for D (5 bases). V gave up 7 bases and J gave up 3 bases, with 12 bases separating them. The length of the CDR3 is 13 residues. In germline, CDR1 is LNHDA, CDR2 SQIVND (reference sequence). The CDR3 loop is CASTLRDYTEAFF. The CDR3 region has the DNA TGTGCCAGTACCCTCAGGGATTACACTGAAGCTTTCTTT.

In this sample, this clone turned up once. The chain has TRBV9 and TRBJ2-5, with 7 bases matching TRBD1. The germline CDR1 and CDR2 sequences are SGDLS and YYNGEE. This CDR3 contains 14 residues. The J segment lost 5 bases and the V segment lost 4 bases, leaving 8 bases of the junction unmatched. CDR3 sequence reads: CASSSPTGKETQYF. CDR3 nucleotide sequence: TGTGCCAGCAGCTCCCCGACAGGGAAGGAGACCCAGTACTTC.

The gene calls are TRBV7-2 and TRBJ2-3; D might be TRBD2 (5 bases). CDR3 size: 16 residues. Germline values: CDR1 SGHTA, CDR2 FQGNSA. V was trimmed by 1 base and J by 2 bases, leaving 13 bases between them. Written as DNA, the CDR3 is TGTGCCAGCAGCTTAGGAGTAGCGTCGTTCACAGATACGCAGTATTTT. Translation gives CASSLGVASFTDTQYF.

CDR3 coding DNA: TGTGCCAGCAGCTTGAGAACAGGAAACACCGGGGAGCTGTTTTTT. Translating gives CASSLRTGNTGELFF. The chain uses TRBV7-6 and TRBJ2-2, with D tentatively TRBD1 (5 bases). The CDR3 consists of 15 residues. Trimming left V 3 bases short and J 2 bases short, with 10 bases between. Germline-derived CDR1 and CDR2 are SGHVS and FNYEAQ.

The J gene is TRBJ2-3, the V gene TRBV6-1; D not certain. The CDR3 consists of 17 residues. Germline V lookup: CDR1 MNHNS, CDR2 SASEGT. V lost 3 bases and J 2 bases, leaving 18 bases between the germline ends. The CDR3 DNA follows: TGTGCCAGCAGTGAGTTGGATGTCGGCAGGTTCACAGATACGCAGTATTTT. Its protein is CASSELDVGRFTDTQYF.

V and J are TRBV5-5 and TRBJ2-1; TRBD2 aligns across 10 bases. The CDR3 extends over 18 amino acids. The germline V gene encodes CDR1 SGHKS and CDR2 YYEKEE (reference sequence). The CDR3, as DNA: TGTGCATCGCACGGTGGGGACGGACTAGCGGAGGGATACAATGAGCAGTTCTTC. Its protein product is CASHGGDGLAEGYNEQFF.

The chain recombines TRBV19 with TRBJ1-5, with a tentative D call TRBD1 (5 bases). This CDR3 is 12 amino acids long. The V and J ends lost 3 bases and 6 bases respectively, with 6 bases between them. CDR1 LNHDA and CDR2 SQIVND come from the germline V gene (reference sequence). CDR3 residues: CASSMGRQPQHF. The CDR3 region has the DNA TGTGCCAGTAGTATGGGGCGTCAGCCCCAGCATTTT.

In its sample, this clone was seen once. The chain links TRBV25-1 to TRBJ2-7; the D gene is possibly TRBD1 (6 bases). This CDR3 contains 13 residues. Trimming shortened V by 7 bases and J by 6 bases, and 16 bases separated the two germline ends. Germline CDR1 reads MGHDK; CDR2 reads SYGVNS. CDR3 protein: CASKARGPSEQYF. The DNA for the CDR3 is TGTGCCAGCAAGGCCAGGGGTCCCTCCGAGCAGTACTTC.

The chain couples TRBV4-3 to TRBJ1-5; perhaps TRBD1 as D (5 bases). The CDR3 has 17 amino acids. Germline-derived CDR1 and CDR2 are LGHNA and YSLEER. Trimming left V 0 bases short and J 4 bases short, with 16 bases between. As DNA, the CDR3 is TGCGCCAGCAGCCAAGATTTCCCGGCGGGACGTAATCAGCCCCAGCATTTT. This codes for CASSQDFPAGRNQPQHF.